This TCR beta chain derives from a study of T-cell reconstitution after alpha-beta-depleted transplantation in children. This clonotype was seen a few times. Its antigen is unidentified. Unique molecular identifiers tagged the TCRbeta library. TCRdb passed the PCR reads through MiXCR, listing each CDR3 protein once. The sample contains 200,000 to 250,000 distinct CDR3 sequences, about a quarter of which appear only once. Study results and limitations: Two months or so post-transplant, alpha-beta T cells reportedly derived from several hundred expanded graft clones.

This CDR3 spans 15 amino acids. J is TRBJ1-5 and V is TRBV21-1. TRBV21-1 is shown as a pseudogene. This clonotype originated in a girl between 2 and 10 years old with Fanconi anemia, due to receive a stem cell transplant. The starting material was PBMCs, obtained before TCRalphabeta/CD19-depleted stem cell transplant. This CDR3 reads CASSKGEMSNQPQHF. CDR3 DNA: TGTGCCAGCAGCAAAGGGGAGATGAGCAATCAGCCCCAGCATTTT.